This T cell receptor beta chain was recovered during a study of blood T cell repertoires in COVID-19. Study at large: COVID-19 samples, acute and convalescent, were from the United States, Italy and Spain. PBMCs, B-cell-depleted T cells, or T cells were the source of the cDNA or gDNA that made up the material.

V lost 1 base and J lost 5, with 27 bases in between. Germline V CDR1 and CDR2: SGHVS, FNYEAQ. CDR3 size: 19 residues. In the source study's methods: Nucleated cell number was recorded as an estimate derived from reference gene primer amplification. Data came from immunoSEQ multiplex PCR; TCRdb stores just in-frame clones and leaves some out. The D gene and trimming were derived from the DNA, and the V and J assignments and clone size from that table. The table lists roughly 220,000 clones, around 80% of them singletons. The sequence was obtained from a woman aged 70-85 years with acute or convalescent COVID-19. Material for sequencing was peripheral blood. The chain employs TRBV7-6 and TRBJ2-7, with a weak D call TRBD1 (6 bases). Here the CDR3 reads CASSLDLPGQAAGRDEQYF. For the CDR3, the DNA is TGTGCCAGCAGCTTAGACCTACCGGGACAAGCGGCCGGGCGAGACGAGCAGTACTTC.